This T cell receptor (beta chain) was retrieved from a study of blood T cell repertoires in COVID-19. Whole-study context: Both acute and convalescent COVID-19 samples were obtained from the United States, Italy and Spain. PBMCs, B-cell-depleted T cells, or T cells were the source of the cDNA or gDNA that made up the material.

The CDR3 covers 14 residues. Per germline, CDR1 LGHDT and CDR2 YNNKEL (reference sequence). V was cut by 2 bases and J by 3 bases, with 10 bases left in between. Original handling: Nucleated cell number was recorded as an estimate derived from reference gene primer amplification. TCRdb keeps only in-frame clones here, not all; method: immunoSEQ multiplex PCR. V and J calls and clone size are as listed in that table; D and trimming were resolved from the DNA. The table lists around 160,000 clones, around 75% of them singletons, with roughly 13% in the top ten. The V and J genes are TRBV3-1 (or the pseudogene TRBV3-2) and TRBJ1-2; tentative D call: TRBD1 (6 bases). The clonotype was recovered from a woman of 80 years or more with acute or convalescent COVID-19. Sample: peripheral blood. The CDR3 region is CASSQYRADYGYTF. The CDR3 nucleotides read TGTGCCAGCAGCCAATACAGGGCCGACTATGGCTACACCTTC.